These T cell receptor beta chains were read from a single sample in a study of T cell responses to AZD1222 COVID-19 vaccine. The assay was immunoSEQ multiplex PCR, and TCRdb's table has in-frame clones only and misses some. The data contain about 200,000 clones, 85% to 95% of them singletons. The sample in question was peripheral blood, obtained 28 days after the second AZD1222 dose. The receptor set was obtained from an adult who received the AZD1222 COVID-19 vaccine. CDR3s leave out the opening cysteine and the closing phenylalanine or tryptophan. Fields, in order: J gene, V gene, CDR3 protein.

J gene: TRBJ2-3
V gene: TRBV4-2
CDR3 protein: ASSQDIGGLSTDTQY

J gene: TRBJ1-2
V gene: TRBV14
CDR3 protein: ASSQDGGVSGYT

J gene: TRBJ2-7
V gene: TRBV19
CDR3 protein: ASSMRTGSPYEQY

J gene: TRBJ2-2
V gene: TRBV9
CDR3 protein: ASTPGGGGYTGELF

J gene: TRBJ1-1
V gene: TRBV7-9
CDR3 protein: ASSVDGLNTEAF

J gene: TRBJ1-5
V gene: TRBV6-1
CDR3 protein: ASILGMGDQPQH

J gene: TRBJ1-4
V gene: TRBV27
CDR3 protein: ASRFAGATNEKLF

J gene: TRBJ2-7
V gene: TRBV15
CDR3 protein: ATSRDLLALEQY

J gene: TRBJ1-2
V gene: TRBV4-1
CDR3 protein: ASSARDRSVIYGYT

J gene: TRBJ1-2
V gene: TRBV7-2
CDR3 protein: ASSLAQGRGMGYT

J gene: TRBJ2-7
V gene: TRBV6-5
CDR3 protein: ASSQSVTYEQY

J gene: TRBJ2-5
V gene: TRBV4-1
CDR3 protein: ASSPRSLAQETQY

J gene: TRBJ1-2
V gene: TRBV9
CDR3 protein: ASSVTASDRGHYGYT

J gene: TRBJ2-2
V gene: TRBV6-4
CDR3 protein: ASSDLQGGSWTGELF

J gene: TRBJ1-2
V gene: TRBV6-6
CDR3 protein: ASTRQGAGSGYT

J gene: TRBJ2-7
V gene: TRBV29-1
CDR3 protein: SVGRGTGSYEQY

J gene: TRBJ1-1
V gene: TRBV5-4
CDR3 protein: ASSSGQGATGSGAF

J gene: TRBJ1-1
V gene: TRBV6-1
CDR3 protein: ASSEQAVYEAF

J gene: TRBJ2-1
V gene: TRBV2
CDR3 protein: ASRKGAGIYNEQF

J gene: TRBJ2-6
V gene: TRBV7-2
CDR3 protein: ASSPQGGGANVLT

J gene: TRBJ1-2
V gene: TRBV12-5
CDR3 protein: ASGLPLGQGNYGYT

J gene: TRBJ2-3
V gene: TRBV7-2
CDR3 protein: ASSFGRPVGDTQY

J gene: TRBJ1-1
V gene: TRBV7-9
CDR3 protein: ASSLARDRSEAF

J gene: TRBJ2-3
V gene: TRBV9
CDR3 protein: ASSVGGGLSGTQY

J gene: TRBJ1-5
V gene: TRBV6-6
CDR3 protein: ASSYMAMELKTPQH

J gene: TRBJ2-7
V gene: TRBV18
CDR3 protein: ASSLQTGDYEQY

J gene: TRBJ2-3
V gene: TRBV3-1/TRBV3-2
CDR3 protein: ASSQVQTDTQY

J gene: TRBJ1-1
V gene: TRBV19
CDR3 protein: ASSVADRTEAF

J gene: TRBJ1-2
V gene: TRBV6-5
CDR3 protein: ASARVGTYGYT

J gene: TRBJ2-3
V gene: TRBV6-1
CDR3 protein: ASSEYGWTTRSTDTQY

J gene: TRBJ1-1
V gene: TRBV4-1
CDR3 protein: ASSQDGGGKGAF

J gene: TRBJ1-1
V gene: TRBV7-9
CDR3 protein: ASSLSQGNTEAF

J gene: TRBJ1-2
V gene: TRBV6-5
CDR3 protein: ASSSPGQGARGYT

J gene: TRBJ1-4
V gene: TRBV7-2
CDR3 protein: ASSLGAVINEKLF

J gene: TRBJ1-1
V gene: TRBV19
CDR3 protein: ASSLGGGGRLNTEAF

J gene: TRBJ2-2
V gene: TRBV4-3
CDR3 protein: ASSQETGVTGELF

J gene: TRBJ1-1
V gene: TRBV30
CDR3 protein: AWSQDINTEAF

J gene: TRBJ1-5
V gene: TRBV6-6
CDR3 protein: ASSFVSQPQH

J gene: TRBJ1-3
V gene: TRBV7-2
CDR3 protein: ASSLSSTPGNTIY

J gene: TRBJ2-1
V gene: TRBV5-1
CDR3 protein: ASSLRLAGGLIDEQF